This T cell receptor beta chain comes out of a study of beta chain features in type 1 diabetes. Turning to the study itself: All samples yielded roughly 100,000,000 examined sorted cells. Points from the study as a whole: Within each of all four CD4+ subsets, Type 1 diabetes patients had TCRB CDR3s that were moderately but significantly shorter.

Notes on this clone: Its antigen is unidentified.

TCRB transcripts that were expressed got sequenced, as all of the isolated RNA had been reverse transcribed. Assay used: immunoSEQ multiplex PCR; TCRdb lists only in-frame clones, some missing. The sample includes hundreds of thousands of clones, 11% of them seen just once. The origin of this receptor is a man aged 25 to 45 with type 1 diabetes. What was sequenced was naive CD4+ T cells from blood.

CDR3 residues: CASSRTSGGPYTGELFF. Here the CDR3 DNA reads TGTGCCAGCAGCCGAACTAGCGGGGGACCATACACCGGGGAGCTGTTTTTT. The chain couples TRBV5-4 to TRBJ2-2; 11 bases line up with TRBD2. Germline values: CDR1 SGHNT, CDR2 YYREEE (reference sequence). This CDR3 contains 17 residues. The V and J ends lost 4 bases and 3 bases, in that order; junction bases with no gene match: 8.